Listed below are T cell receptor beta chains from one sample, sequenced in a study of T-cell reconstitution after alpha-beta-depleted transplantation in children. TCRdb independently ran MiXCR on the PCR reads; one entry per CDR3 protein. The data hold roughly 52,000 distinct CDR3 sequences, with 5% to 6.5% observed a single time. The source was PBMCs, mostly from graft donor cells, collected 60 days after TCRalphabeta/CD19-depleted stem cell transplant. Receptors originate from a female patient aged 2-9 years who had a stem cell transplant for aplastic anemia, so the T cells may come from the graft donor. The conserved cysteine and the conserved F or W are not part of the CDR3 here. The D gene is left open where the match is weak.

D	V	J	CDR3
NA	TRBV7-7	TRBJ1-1	ASSLDPNTEAF
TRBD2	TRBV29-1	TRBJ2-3	SAQGLGTSTDTQY
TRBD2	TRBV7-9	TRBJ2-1	ASSTNGTRYHNEQF
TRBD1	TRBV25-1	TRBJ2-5	ASSGTGAGETQY
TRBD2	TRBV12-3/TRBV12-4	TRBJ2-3	AISGGAGVDTQY
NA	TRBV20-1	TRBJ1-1	SAGRRGGEAF
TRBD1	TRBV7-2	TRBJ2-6	ASSQQDRGASGANVLT
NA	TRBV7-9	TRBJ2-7	ASSVDLPYYEQY
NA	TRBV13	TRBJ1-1	ASSLEGGHEAF
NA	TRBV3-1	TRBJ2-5	ASSHQGMGETQY
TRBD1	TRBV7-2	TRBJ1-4	ASSVPGTGDEKLF
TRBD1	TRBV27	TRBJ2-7	ASRRTGSGILYEQY
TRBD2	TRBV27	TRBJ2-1	ASMRTGLGVNEQF
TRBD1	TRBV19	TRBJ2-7	ASSLIGTGGEQY
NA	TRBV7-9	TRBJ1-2	ASSLAEKIFGYGYT
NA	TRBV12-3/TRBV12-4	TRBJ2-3	ASSYRVPRAGYTDTQY
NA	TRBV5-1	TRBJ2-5	ASSYAGQSQETQY
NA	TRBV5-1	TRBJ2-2	ASRPRNTGELF
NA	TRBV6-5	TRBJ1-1	ASSPERSREAF
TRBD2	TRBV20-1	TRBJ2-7	SARTSGGEQY
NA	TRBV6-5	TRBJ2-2	ASSYANTGELF
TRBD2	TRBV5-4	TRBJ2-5	ASSRPSGGAIETQY
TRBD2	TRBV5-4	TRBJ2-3	ASSLEPGLALTDTQY
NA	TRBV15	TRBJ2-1	ATSQGGGSSYNEQF
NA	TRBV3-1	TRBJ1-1	ASSQEANTEAF
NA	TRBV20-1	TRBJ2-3	SARGDLGTADHTQY
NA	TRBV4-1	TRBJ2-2	ASSQEMGNRAGELF
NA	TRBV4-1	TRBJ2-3	ASSQESGGITDTQY
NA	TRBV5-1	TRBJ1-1	ASSLRGRRGGGTEAF
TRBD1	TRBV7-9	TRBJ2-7	ASSFGTGFYEQY
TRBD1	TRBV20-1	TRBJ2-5	SATSRGRIQETQY
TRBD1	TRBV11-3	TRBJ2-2	ASSPGGAPGELF
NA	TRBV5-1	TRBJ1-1	ASSFQGPVDTEAF
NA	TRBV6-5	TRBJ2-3	ASSPNGAGSGDTQY
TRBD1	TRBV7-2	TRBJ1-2	ASSSVPGQGHT
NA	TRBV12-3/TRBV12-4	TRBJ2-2	ASRPHYTGELF
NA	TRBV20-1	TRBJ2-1	SASVMGMGYNEQF
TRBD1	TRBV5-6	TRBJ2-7	ASSDRGGSYEQY
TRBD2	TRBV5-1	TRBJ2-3	ASSFSGGAGDTQY
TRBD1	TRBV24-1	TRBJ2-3	ATSEGYRGAADTQY
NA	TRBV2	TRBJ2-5	ASSADSAQETQY
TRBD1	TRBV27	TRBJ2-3	ASSETGATDTQY
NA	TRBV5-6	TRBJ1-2	ASSLDRSYGYT
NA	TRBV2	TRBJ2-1	ASSERDEQF
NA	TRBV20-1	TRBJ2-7	SARVKGYSYEQY